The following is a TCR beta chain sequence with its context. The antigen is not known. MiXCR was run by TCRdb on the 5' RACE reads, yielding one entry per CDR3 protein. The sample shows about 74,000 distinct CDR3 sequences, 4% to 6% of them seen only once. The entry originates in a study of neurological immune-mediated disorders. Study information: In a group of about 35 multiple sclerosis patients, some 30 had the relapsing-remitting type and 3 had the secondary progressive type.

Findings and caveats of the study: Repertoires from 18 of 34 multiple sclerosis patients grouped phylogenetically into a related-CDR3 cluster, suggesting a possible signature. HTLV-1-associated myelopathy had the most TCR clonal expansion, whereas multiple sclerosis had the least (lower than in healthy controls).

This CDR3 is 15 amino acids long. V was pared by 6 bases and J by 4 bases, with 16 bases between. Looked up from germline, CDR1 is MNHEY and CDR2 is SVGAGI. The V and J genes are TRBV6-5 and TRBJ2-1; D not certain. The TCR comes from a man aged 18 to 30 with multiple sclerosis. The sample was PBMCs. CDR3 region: CASRPPGVVYNEQFF. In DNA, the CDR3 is TGTGCCAGCAGACCCCCCGGAGTCGTTTACAATGAGCAGTTCTTC.